The 6 T cell receptor beta chains listed next were all sequenced from one sample in a study of T cell repertoires in cytomegalovirus infection. TCRdb re-analysed the reads in MiXCR, keeping a single row per CDR3 protein. The repertoire has about 360,000 distinct CDR3 sequences, 15% to 20% of them found once; the top ten carry 8.5% to 10%. Sequencing was done on a sample of PBMCs. These receptors were taken from a human donor in good health (CMV status not recorded). Some clones in this sample may be carry-over from other donors' samples.

This clonotype was seen only a few times. This sequence joins TRBV5-1 and TRBJ1-1; TRBD1 might be the D (6 bases). The CDR3 is 14 residues long. Trimming took off 5 bases at V and 3 bases at J, with 14 bases between the two ends. CDR1 and CDR2 (germline): SGHRS, YFSETQ. The CDR3, as DNA: TGCGCCAGCAGGGTGGACAGTAGGGACACTGAAGCTTTCTTT. It yields the protein CASRVDSRDTEAFF. Filled out from reference TRBV5-1 and TRBJ1-1, the complete variable domain reads KAGVTQTPRYLIKTRGQQVTLSCSPISGHRSVSWYQQTPGQGLQFLFEYFSETQRNKGNFPGRFSGRQFSNSRSEMNVSTLELGDSALYLCASRVDSRDTEAFFGQGTRLTVV.

This clonotype occurred a few times. The J gene is TRBJ1-5, the V gene TRBV12-3 or TRBV12-4, with a possible D match to TRBD1 (5 bases). CDR3 length equals 16 residues. Between the trimmed V and J ends, which lost 1 base and 5 bases, there was a span of 15 bases. This chain's CDR3 is CASSLGAGNLHQPQHF. As DNA, the CDR3 is TGTGCCAGCAGTTTAGGGGCAGGGAACCTACATCAGCCCCAGCATTTT.

This clonotype was observed a few times. This rearrangement joins TRBV2 to TRBJ2-7, with 12 bases aligning to TRBD2. J lost 5 bases, V lost 5 bases, and 7 bases had no gene match. Germline assignment: CDR1 SNHLY and CDR2 FYNNEI. This CDR3 is 15 amino acids long. The DNA of the CDR3 is TGTGCCAGCAGTTCCGGGACTAGCGGGCAGAACGAGCAGTACTTC. This translates into CASSSGTSGQNEQYF.

The table lists this clonotype with a few counts. V and J are TRBV5-6 and TRBJ2-7; maybe TRBD1 (5 bases). Germline assignment: CDR1 SGHDT and CDR2 YYEEEE. Trimming pared 0 bases from V and 5 bases from J, leaving 9 bases between. The CDR3 loop spans 13 amino acids. The CDR3 DNA sequence: TGTGCCAGCAGCTTGGCAGGGCTGGACGAGCAGTACTTC. It is translated as CASSLAGLDEQYF.

Details on this clonotype: Given a much more abundant clone one base away, this may be a read error. This chain uses TRBV7-6 with TRBJ2-1, with 7 bases aligning to TRBD2. Per germline, CDR1 SGHVS and CDR2 FNYEAQ. Unmatched junction bases numbered 9, after V lost 4 bases and J lost 3 bases. The CDR3 loop spans 16 amino acids. CDR3 residues: CASSYTWASGYNEQFF. CDR3 nucleotide sequence: TGTGCCAGCAGCTACACCTGGGCTAGCGGCTACAATGAGCAGTTCTTC. The full variable domain, completed using reference TRBV7-6 and TRBJ2-1, is GAGVSQSPRYKVTKRGQDVALRCDPISGHVSLYWYRQALGQGPEFLTYFNYEAQQDKSGLPNDRFSAERPEGSISTLTIQRTEQRDSAMYRCASSYTWASGYNEQFFGPGTRLTVL.

This clonotype showed up just a few times. V and J are TRBV6-2 or TRBV6-3 and TRBJ2-5; TRBD1 or TRBD2 may be the D gene (5 bases each). With 6 bases removed from V and 2 bases from J, the gap between germline ends came to 16 bases. CDR3 length: 15 amino acids. From germline, CDR1 is MNHEY and CDR2 SVGEGT. The CDR3: CASSRPGRAQETQYF. In DNA, the CDR3 is TGTGCCAGCAGCCGCCCGGGACGCGCACAAGAGACCCAGTACTTC.